This entry features one T cell receptor beta chain sequence. This clonotype was picked up a small number of times. Its antigen is unknown. Base qualities are not recorded, but no much larger clone differs from it by a single base. Total RNA was extracted from the cultured T cells using TRIzol reagent. TCRbeta libraries were amplified from RNA by 5' rapid amplification of cDNA ends (5'RACE). Before sequencing, library concentration and integrity were assessed using Qubit, an Agilent instrument, and quantitative PCR. Sequencing of qualified libraries was performed on Illumina HiSeq or MiSeq by a commercial service provider. As for the original processing: MiXCR version 1.8.2 was used to identify TCR sequences in each sample. For a clone to be considered qualified, a CDR3 longer than four amino acids, an in-frame nucleotide length, and the absence of a stop codon were required. A read counted as effective if the read contained the complete CDR3 structure. RT-PCR with 24 Vbeta primers, GeneScan spectratyping, and Sanger sequencing were used to validate the expanded clones. In TCRdb, the public reads were trimmed at Q25 with fastp and aligned with MiXCR, with productive beta chains retained. CDR3 protein duplicates are merged, each entry listing the most common genes and DNA. TCRdb, rather than the study authors, made the V and J calls. This sample has about 12,000 distinct CDR3 sequences in its table, and approximately 39% of those were observed once. 30% to 40% of the sample goes to the ten largest clones.

As a first step, the CD3+ T cells were left to rest overnight in RPMI 1640 lacking fetal bovine serum, at 2.5 million cells/mL. CD3+ T cells were isolated from PBMCs with MACS immunomagnetic beads following the manufacturer's instructions. The data derive from a study of T cell repertoires and leukemia-associated antigens (dated by TCRdb to between 2018 and 2021). Describing the broader study: Per sample, about 5.1 to 6.6 million read pairs and about 3.3 to 5.0 million effective reads were obtained, for approximately 15 million effective reads in total.

Broad study findings and their caveats: Direct testing of the expanded clones' antigen specificity and function was not done, and further investigation was required. Across the four groups, there were no significant differences in the numbers of Vbeta genes (approximately 63), Jbeta genes (under 15), VDJ rearrangements, or unique CDR3s.

Sequenced: CD3+ T cells sorted from blood and cultured. The TCR was taken from a female donor in good health.

Here the CDR3 is given as CASSPGQGAWGLTDTQYF. The nucleotide sequence is given as TGCGCCAGCAGCCCGGGACAGGGGGCGTGGGGTTTAACAGATACGCAGTATTTT. This sequence uses TRBV5-1 and TRBJ2-3, with 12 bases matching TRBD1. Trimming accounts for 4 bases at V and 3 bases at J, while the number of junction bases matched to no gene is 12. The CDR3 starts with the cysteine, ends with the phenylalanine, and has 18 residues. The read is trimmed to its CDR3 DNA, 54 bases read in frame from base 1. The germline V gene encodes CDR1 SGHRS and CDR2 YFSETQ.